In its sample, the clone carrying this T cell receptor beta chain was seen many times. Its target is unknown. The germline V gene encodes CDR1 MNHNS and CDR2 SASEGT. The CDR3 runs to 14 residues. Trimming stripped 6 bases from V and 2 bases from J, with 13 bases between. A NOSPECS grade of at least 4, a Clinical Activity Score of at least 3 and duration under 3 months were recorded in ophthalmopathy patients. RNA transcripts gave rise to amplified TCR beta CDR3 regions. The primer set for the first-round RT-PCR of the TCR CDR3 was HTBI. One entry per CDR3 protein results from TCRdb running MiXCR on the multiplex PCR reads. The sample lists hundreds of thousands of distinct CDR3 sequences, about 24% occurring once. The data belong to a study of T cells in Graves' hyperthyroidism and ophthalmopathy. Study results and caveats: Ophthalmopathy and stable hyperthyroidism were separated by a 13 V-J model. Progression to ophthalmopathy was predicted a median of approximately 6.4 months early.

This clonotype was obtained from a woman aged 30 to 39 with Graves' ophthalmopathy. The sample taken for sequencing was blood. The chain couples TRBV6-1 to TRBJ2-5; possible D gene TRBD2, 6 bases. The CDR3 loop is CASSAASDQETQYF. CDR3 nucleotide sequence: TGTGCCAGCAGCGCAGCTAGCGATCAAGAGACCCAGTACTTC.